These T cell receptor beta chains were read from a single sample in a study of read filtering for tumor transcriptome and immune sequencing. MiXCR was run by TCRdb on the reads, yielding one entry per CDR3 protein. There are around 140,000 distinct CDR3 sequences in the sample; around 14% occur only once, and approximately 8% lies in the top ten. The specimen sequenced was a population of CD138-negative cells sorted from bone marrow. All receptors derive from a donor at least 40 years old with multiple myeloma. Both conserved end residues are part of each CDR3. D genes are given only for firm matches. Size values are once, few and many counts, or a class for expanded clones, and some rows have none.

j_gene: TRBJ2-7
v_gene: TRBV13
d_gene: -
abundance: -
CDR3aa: CASSLGRGGQYF
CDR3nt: TGTGCCAGCAGCTTAGGCCGAGGGGGGCAGTACTTC

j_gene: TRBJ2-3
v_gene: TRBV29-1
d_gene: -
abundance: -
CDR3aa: CSVEKLTDTQYF
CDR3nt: TGCAGCGTTGAAAAGCTCACAGATACGCAGTATTTT

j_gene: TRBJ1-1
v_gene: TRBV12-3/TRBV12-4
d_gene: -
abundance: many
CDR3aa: CASSLELNTEAFF
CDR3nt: TGTGCCAGCAGTTTAGAGCTGAACACTGAAGCTTTCTTT

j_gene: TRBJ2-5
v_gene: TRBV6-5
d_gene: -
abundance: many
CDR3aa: CASSYEPGSQETQYF
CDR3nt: TGTGCCAGCAGTTACGAGCCGGGTTCCCAAGAGACCCAGTACTTC

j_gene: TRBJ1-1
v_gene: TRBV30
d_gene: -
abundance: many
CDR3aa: CAWTRWGNTEAFF
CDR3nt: TGTGCCTGGACCCGTTGGGGGAACACTGAAGCTTTCTTT

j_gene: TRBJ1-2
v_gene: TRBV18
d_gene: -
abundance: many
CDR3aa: CASSPPSPKTGGYTF
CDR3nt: TGTGCCAGCTCACCACCCAGCCCCAAAACAGGGGGCTACACCTTC

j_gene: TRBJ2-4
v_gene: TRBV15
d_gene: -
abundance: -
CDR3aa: CATSSALPTVAKNIQYF
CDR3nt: TGTGCCACCAGCAGCGCTTTGCCGACGGTAGCCAAAAACATTCAGTACTTC

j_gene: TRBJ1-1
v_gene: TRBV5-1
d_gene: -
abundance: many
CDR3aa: CASSLEGRFGNTEAFF
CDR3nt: TGCGCCAGCAGCTTGGAAGGGAGGTTCGGGAACACTGAAGCTTTCTTT

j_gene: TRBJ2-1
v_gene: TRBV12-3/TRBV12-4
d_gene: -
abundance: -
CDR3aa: CASSPTGAYNEQFF
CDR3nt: TGTGCCAGCAGCCCCACGGGGGCCTACAATGAGCAGTTCTTC

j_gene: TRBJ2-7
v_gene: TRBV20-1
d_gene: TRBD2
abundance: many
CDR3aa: CSALGTSASYEQYF
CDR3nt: TGCAGTGCTTTAGGGACTAGCGCATCCTACGAGCAGTACTTC

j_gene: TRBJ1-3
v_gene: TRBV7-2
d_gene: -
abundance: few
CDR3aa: CASRLRRDSGNTIYF
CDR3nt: TGTGCCAGCAGGCTTCGACGGGACTCTGGAAACACCATATATTTT

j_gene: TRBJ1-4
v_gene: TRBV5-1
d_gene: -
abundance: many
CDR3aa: CASRQAGTASEGKLFF
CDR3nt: TGCGCCAGCCGACAAGCCGGTACGGCCTCTGAAGGAAAACTGTTTTTT

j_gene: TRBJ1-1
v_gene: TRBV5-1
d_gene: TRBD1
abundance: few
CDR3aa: CASSLGQGASEAFF
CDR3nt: TGCGCCAGCAGCCTCGGACAGGGTGCCTCTGAAGCTTTCTTT

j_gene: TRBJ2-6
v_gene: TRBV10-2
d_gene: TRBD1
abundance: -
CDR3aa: CASSDRGRYGANVLTF
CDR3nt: TGCGCCAGCAGTGACAGGGGGCGGTATGGGGCCAACGTCCTGACTTTC

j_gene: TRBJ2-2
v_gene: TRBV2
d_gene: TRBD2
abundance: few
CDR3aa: CASSFSGTINTGELFF
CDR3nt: TGTGCCAGCAGTTTTTCGGGGACTATTAACACCGGGGAGCTGTTTTTT

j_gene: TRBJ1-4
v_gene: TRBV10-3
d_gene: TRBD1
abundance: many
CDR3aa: CAISDADRGSEKLFF
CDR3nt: TGTGCCATCAGTGACGCGGACAGGGGGAGCGAAAAACTGTTTTTT

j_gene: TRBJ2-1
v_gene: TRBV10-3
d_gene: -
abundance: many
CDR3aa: CAISEDSSDSLYEQFF
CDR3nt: TGTGCCATCAGTGAGGACTCCTCCGACTCATTGTATGAGCAGTTCTTC

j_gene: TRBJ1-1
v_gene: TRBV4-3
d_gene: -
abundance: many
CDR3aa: CASKIHREGTEAFF
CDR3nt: TGCGCCAGCAAGATCCACAGGGAAGGCACTGAAGCTTTCTTT

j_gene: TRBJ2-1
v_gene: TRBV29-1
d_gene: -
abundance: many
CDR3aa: CSVGGGTGTNEQFF
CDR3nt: TGCAGCGTTGGGGGCGGGACCGGGACGAATGAGCAGTTCTTC

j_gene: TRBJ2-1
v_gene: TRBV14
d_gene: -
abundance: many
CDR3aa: CASSQDRQDPSYNEQFF
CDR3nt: TGTGCCAGCAGCCAAGACAGACAGGACCCTTCCTACAATGAGCAGTTCTTC

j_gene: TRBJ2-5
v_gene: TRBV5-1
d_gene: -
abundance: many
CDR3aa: CASSLAPNRQETQYF
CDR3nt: TGCGCCAGCAGCTTAGCGCCCAACCGACAAGAGACCCAGTACTTC

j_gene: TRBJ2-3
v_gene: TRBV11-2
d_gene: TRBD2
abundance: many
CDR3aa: CASSLEGPGGYTDTQYF
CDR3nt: TGTGCCAGCAGCTTAGAGGGTCCGGGAGGGTACACAGATACGCAGTATTTT

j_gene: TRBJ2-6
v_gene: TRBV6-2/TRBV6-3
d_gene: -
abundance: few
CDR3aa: CASTSLRQSSGANVLTF
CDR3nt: TGTGCCAGCACCTCCCTTCGACAGTCCTCTGGGGCCAACGTCCTGACTTTC

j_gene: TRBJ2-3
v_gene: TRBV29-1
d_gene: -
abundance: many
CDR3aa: CSVEVTDRNTDTQYF
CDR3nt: TGCAGCGTTGAAGTAACGGACAGAAACACAGATACGCAGTATTTT

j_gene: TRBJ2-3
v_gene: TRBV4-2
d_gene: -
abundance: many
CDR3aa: CASSQVVRQLTDTQYF
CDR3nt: TGTGCCAGCAGCCAAGTCGTAAGACAGCTCACAGATACGCAGTATTTT

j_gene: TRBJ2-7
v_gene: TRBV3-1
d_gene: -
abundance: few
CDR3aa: CASSQDSGVAGEQYF
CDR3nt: TGTGCCAGCAGCCAAGATTCGGGAGTGGCTGGCGAGCAGTACTTC

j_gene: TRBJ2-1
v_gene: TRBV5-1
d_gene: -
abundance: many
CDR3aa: CASSNTYNEQFF
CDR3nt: TGCGCCAGCAGCAACACCTACAATGAGCAGTTCTTC

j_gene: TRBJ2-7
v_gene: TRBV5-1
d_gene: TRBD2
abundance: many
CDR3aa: CASSFGLAGLEQYF
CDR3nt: TGCGCCAGCAGCTTTGGACTAGCGGGTCTCGAGCAGTACTTC

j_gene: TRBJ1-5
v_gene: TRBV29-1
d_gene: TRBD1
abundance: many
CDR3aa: CSVGSDRGINQPQHF
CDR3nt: TGCAGCGTAGGGTCGGACAGGGGGATAAATCAGCCCCAGCATTTT

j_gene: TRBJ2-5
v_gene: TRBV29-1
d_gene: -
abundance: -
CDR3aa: CSVDREETQYF
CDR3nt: TGCAGCGTTGACAGGGAAGAGACCCAGTACTTC

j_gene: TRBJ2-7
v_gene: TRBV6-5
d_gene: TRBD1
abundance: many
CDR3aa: CASSSDRLSSYEQYF
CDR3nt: TGTGCCAGCAGCTCGGACAGGTTGAGCTCCTACGAGCAGTACTTC

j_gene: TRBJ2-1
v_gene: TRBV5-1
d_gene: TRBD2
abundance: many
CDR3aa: CASSLVLAGRNEQFF
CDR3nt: TGCGCCAGCAGCTTAGTCCTAGCGGGAAGGAATGAGCAGTTCTTC

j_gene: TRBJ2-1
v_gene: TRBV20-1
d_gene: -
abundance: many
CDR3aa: CSAGGKTRQQFF
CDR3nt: TGCAGTGCTGGGGGGAAAACTAGGCAGCAGTTCTTC

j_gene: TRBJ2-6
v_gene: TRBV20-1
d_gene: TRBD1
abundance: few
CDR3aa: CSARINGDSTFSGANVLTF
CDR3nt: TGCAGTGCTAGGATAAATGGGGACAGTACTTTCTCTGGGGCCAACGTCCTGACTTTC

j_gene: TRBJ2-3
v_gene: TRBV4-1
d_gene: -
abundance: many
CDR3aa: CASSQGAINTQYF
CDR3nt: TGCGCCAGCAGCCAAGGGGCGATAAATACGCAGTATTTT

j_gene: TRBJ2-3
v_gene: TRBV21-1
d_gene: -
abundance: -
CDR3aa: CASGETGLAGDGDKDTQYF
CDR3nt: TGTGCCAGCGGCGAGACGGGACTAGCGGGAGATGGGGACAAAGATACGCAGTATTTT

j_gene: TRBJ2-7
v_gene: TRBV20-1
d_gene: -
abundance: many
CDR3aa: CSAGGTESSYEQYF
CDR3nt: TGCAGTGCAGGCGGAACAGAGAGCTCCTACGAGCAGTACTTC

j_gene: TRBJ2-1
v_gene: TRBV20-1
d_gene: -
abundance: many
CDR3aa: CSASVTSGGTYNEQFF
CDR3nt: TGCAGTGCTAGCGTGACGTCTGGCGGGACCTACAATGAGCAGTTCTTC

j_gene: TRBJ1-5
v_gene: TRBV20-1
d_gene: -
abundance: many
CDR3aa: CSARDGRVGQPQHF
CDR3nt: TGCAGTGCTAGAGATGGGAGGGTAGGACAGCCCCAGCATTTT

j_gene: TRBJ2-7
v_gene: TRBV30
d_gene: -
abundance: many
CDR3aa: CAWSVNRVNYEQYF
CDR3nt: TGTGCCTGGAGTGTAAACAGGGTAAACTACGAGCAGTACTTC

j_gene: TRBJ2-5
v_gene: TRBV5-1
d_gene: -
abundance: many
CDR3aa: CASSFYGDSTGETQYF
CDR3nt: TGCGCCAGCAGCTTTTACGGGGACTCTACGGGAGAGACCCAGTACTTC

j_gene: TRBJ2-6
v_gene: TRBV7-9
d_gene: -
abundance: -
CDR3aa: CASSLPSSGANVLTF
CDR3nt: TGTGCCAGCAGCCTCCCGAGCTCTGGGGCCAACGTCCTGACTTTC

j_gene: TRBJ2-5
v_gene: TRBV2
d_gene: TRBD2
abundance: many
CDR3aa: CASSEGTSGKETQYF
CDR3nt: TGTGCCAGCAGTGAAGGGACTAGCGGAAAAGAGACCCAGTACTTC

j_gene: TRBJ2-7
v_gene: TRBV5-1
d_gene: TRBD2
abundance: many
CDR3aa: CASAGEGYEQYF
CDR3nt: TGCGCCAGCGCGGGGGAAGGCTACGAGCAGTACTTC

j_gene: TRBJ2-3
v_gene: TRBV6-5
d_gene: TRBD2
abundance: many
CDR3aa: CASRGGTSGEGTQYF
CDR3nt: TGTGCCAGCAGAGGAGGGACTAGCGGGGAGGGTACGCAGTATTTT

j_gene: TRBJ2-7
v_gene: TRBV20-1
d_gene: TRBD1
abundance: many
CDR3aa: CSASNRGESSYEQYF
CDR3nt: TGCAGTGCTAGCAACAGGGGGGAAAGCTCCTACGAGCAGTACTTC

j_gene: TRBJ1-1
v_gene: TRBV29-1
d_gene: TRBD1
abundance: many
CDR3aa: CSVAQGASVYTEAFF
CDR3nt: TGCAGCGTAGCACAGGGGGCGAGTGTGTACACTGAAGCTTTCTTT

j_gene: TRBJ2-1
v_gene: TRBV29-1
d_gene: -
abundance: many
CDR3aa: CSVEGSGGSRSYNEQFF
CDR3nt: TGCAGCGTTGAAGGGTCCGGGGGTAGCCGCTCCTACAATGAGCAGTTCTTC

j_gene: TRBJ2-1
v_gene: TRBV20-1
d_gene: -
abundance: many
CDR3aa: CSASARNYFNEQFF
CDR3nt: TGCAGTGCTAGTGCGCGGAACTATTTCAATGAGCAGTTCTTC

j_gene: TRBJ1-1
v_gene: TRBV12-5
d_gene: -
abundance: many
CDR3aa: CASGPRDSTEAFF
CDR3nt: TGTGCTAGTGGACCTAGAGACAGCACTGAAGCTTTCTTT

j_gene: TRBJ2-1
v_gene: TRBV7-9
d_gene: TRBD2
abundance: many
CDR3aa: CASSFSGRAANEQFF
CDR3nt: TGTGCCAGCAGCTTTAGCGGGAGGGCCGCGAATGAGCAGTTCTTC

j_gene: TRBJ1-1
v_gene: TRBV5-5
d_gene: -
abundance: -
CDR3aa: CASSLGQSLVFF
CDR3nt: TGTGCCAGCAGCCTAGGACAGAGCCTTGTGTTCTTT

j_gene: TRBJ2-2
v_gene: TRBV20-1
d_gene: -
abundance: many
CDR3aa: CSARDISNTGELFF
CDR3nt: TGCAGTGCTAGGGACATCTCGAACACCGGGGAGCTGTTTTTT

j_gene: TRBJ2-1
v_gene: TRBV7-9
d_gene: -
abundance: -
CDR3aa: CASSPREGEQFF
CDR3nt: TGTGCCAGCAGCCCAAGGGAAGGTGAGCAGTTCTTC

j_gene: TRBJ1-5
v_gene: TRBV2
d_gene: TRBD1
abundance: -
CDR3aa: CASSGGGLSFGEYQPQHF
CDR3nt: TGTGCCAGCAGTGGAGGGGGCCTCTCTTTCGGGGAATATCAGCCCCAGCATTTT

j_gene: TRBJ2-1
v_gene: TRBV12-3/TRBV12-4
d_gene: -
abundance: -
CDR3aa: CASRPGLHNEQFF
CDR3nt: TGTGCCAGCCGCCCCGGACTCCACAATGAGCAGTTCTTC

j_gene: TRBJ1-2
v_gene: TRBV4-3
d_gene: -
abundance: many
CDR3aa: CASSQDWQGTLRYTF
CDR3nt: TGCGCCAGCAGCCAAGATTGGCAGGGGACGCTTCGCTACACCTTC